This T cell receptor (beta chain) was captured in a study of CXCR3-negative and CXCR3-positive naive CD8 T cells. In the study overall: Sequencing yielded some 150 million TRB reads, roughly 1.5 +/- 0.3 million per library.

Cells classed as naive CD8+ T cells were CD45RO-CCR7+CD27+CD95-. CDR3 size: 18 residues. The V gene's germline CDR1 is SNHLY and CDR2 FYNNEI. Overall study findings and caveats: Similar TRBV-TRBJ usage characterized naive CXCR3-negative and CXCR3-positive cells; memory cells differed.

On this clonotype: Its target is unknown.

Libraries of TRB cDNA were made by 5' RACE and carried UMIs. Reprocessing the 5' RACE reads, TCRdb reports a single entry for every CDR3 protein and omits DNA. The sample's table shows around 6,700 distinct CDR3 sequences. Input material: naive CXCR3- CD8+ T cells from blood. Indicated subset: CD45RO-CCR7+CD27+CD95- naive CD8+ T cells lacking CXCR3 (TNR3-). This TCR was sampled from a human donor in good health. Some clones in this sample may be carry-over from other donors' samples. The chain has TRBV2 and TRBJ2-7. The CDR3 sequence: CASSELGRTTTDHYEQYF.